The clone carrying this TCR beta chain came up once. The data originate from a study of blood T cell repertoires in COVID-19. V was cut by 4 bases and J by 7 bases, with 11 bases left in between. Looked up from germline, CDR1 is MNHEY and CDR2 is SMNVEV (reference sequence). The CDR3 has 14 residues. Authors' analysis steps: The assay estimated nucleated cells by amplifying reference gene primers. Only in-frame clones appear in the TCRdb table, and some are missing; sequencing was by immunoSEQ multiplex PCR. V and J calls and clone size are those listed in that table; D and trimming were worked out from the DNA. This sample has a few hundred thousand clones; 80% to 90% occur once, and the top ten carry 2.5% to 3%.

The chain employs TRBV27 and TRBJ1-6; possible D gene TRBD1, 6 bases. Sequenced material: peripheral blood. This clonotype originated in a man aged 50 to 60 with active or convalescent COVID-19. The CDR3 DNA sequence: TGTGCCAGCAGTTCCTCAGGGGAAAATTCACCCCTCCACTTT. It specifies CASSSSGENSPLHF.